Sequencing of this T cell receptor (beta chain) was carried out in a study of blood T cells in healthy people across ages. V lost 2 bases to trimming and J lost 5 bases, with 10 bases between them. The CDR3 is made up of 13 amino acids. Germline-derived CDR1 and CDR2 are LGHNA and YSLEER. It was with a sample-barcoded 5' primer and a J-beta primer mix that a second PCR of roughly 7 to 12 cycles was run. A single record per CDR3 protein comes from TCRdb applying MiXCR to the 5' RACE reads. The sample carries about 1 million distinct CDR3 sequences, approximately 25% recorded once. This same sample was also part of a study on T cells of mothers and their children.

The sequence was obtained from a girl aged 2 to 9 in good health. This chain connects TRBV4-3 to TRBJ2-7, with D maybe TRBD1 (5 bases). The sample comprised blood. Written as DNA, the CDR3 is TGCGCCAGCAGCCAAATCCAGGGAAACGAGCAGTACTTC. Encoded protein: CASSQIQGNEQYF.